This TCR beta chain originates from a study of PD-L1 blockade in urothelial cancer. As for the study in general: Males with bladder-origin urothelial cancer made up about 85% of the 29 patients.

Only in-frame clones appear in the TCRdb table, and some are missing; sequencing was by immunoSEQ multiplex PCR. The data hold about 52,000 clones, with about 68% observed a single time. The time point denotes: pretreatment peripheral blood. Pretreatment sampling and on-treatment sampling together yielded between 1 and 8 samples for each patient. V shed 5 bases and J 6 bases; nucleotides not matched to a gene: 11. From germline, CDR1 is MDHEN and CDR2 SYDVKM. The CDR3 consists of 15 residues. The sequence derives from a man aged 65-85 years with urothelial cancer. The sample was PBMCs, taken around atezolizumab (anti-PD-L1) treatment. V gene TRBV28 combines with J gene TRBJ2-7, with 9 bases that match TRBD1. The CDR3 reads CASSPGGTGISEQYF. The CDR3 region has the DNA TGTGCCAGCAGTCCTGGGGGGACAGGGATTTCCGAGCAGTACTTC.